This record concerns one T cell receptor beta chain sequence. Its matching antigen is unknown. The sample belongs to a study of blood T cells in healthy people across ages. For the second PCR, which ran for roughly 7 to 11 cycles, a sample-barcoded 5' primer and a J-beta primer mix were used. Every cDNA was tagged by a template-switch adaptor with 12 random nucleotides. Each CDR3 protein is one row after TCRdb ran MiXCR on the 5' RACE reads. The data show just under 900,000 distinct CDR3 sequences, with around 28% seen just once and about 18% held by the top ten. Each sample provided at least 6 micrograms of extracted total RNA. Study results and limitations: Diversity estimates from one million T cells were considered underestimates.

The CDR3 loop spans 14 amino acids. Germline CDR1 SGDLS, CDR2 YYNGEE. Deletions cut 7 bases from V and 4 bases from J, with 15 bases between. The TCR sequence derives from a woman older than 75 in good health. V and J are TRBV9 and TRBJ1-5; TRBD1 might be the D (5 bases). Specimen: blood. CDR3 region: CASGWGVGNQPQHF. CDR3 nucleotides: TGTGCCAGCGGGTGGGGGGTGGGGAATCAGCCCCAGCATTTT.